This T cell receptor (beta chain) was identified during a study of OX40 agonist ivuxolimab in advanced cancers. For the study at large: Enrolled patients in dose escalation had cancers that were hepatocellular carcinoma, melanoma, renal cell or head and neck cancer. General study points: In the 0.1 to 3.0 mg/kg range, CD4+ and CD8+ blood T cells had expanded clonally by week 6.

At cycle 4 day 1, cycle 7 day 1, and baseline, blood was sampled. The CDR3 totals 14 residues. V was pared by 5 bases and J by 6 bases, with 7 bases of the junction left unmatched. Germline CDR1 SGHAT, CDR2 FQNNGV. Here immunoSEQ multiplex PCR was the method, and the copy in TCRdb shows in-frame clones only, minus some. This sample has 77,000 or so clones, with roughly 85% found just once. Regarding this clone: Its cognate antigen is unknown.

The clonotype originates from an adult with an advanced solid tumor such as melanoma, head and neck, liver or kidney cancer. This specimen consisted of CD4+ or CD8+ T cells sorted from blood, obtained in a trial of the OX40 agonist ivuxolimab. This sequence joins TRBV11-2 and TRBJ1-5; 7 bases fit TRBD1. The CDR3 DNA is TGTGCCAGCAGCCTTAGACAGGGCGGTCAGCCCCAGCATTTT. This encodes CASSLRQGGQPQHF.